This TCR beta chain was captured in a study of radiotherapy plus CTLA-4 blockade in lung cancer. Assay: immunoSEQ multiplex PCR; the TCRdb copy retains only in-frame clones and omits some. The table includes 85,000 to 90,000 clones, about two thirds detected once. This clone showed up just a few times. Trimming removed 2 bases from V and 3 bases from J; junction bases left unmatched: 7. This CDR3 has 17 residues. Germline V gene data show CDR1 as SNHLY and CDR2 as FYNNEI. The study gave focal radiation plus ipilimumab CTLA-4 blockade to patients with chemo-refractory metastatic non-small-cell lung cancer.

The gene calls are TRBV2 and TRBJ2-2; 9 nucleotides align to TRBD2. The TCR comes from a human donor with non-small cell lung cancer that progressed on radiotherapy plus ipilimumab. The input for sequencing was peripheral blood, taken from a patient treated with radiotherapy plus ipilimumab. The CDR3 region is CASSESRGRVDTGELFF. The CDR3, as DNA: TGTGCCAGCAGTGAATCACGCGGGAGGGTCGACACCGGGGAGCTGTTTTTT.